The next 29 T cell receptor beta chains were all read from a single sample in a study of CD8 T cells in ankylosing spondylitis. TCRdb fed the 5' RACE reads into MiXCR, producing one record per CDR3 protein. The sample records 500,000 to 550,000 distinct CDR3 sequences, roughly 13% being singletons. No antigen has been assigned to these receptors. Study results and caveats: Ankylosing spondylitis blood appeared to carry a characteristic TCR beta motif of seven to nine highly homologous variants.

Material for sequencing was blood, either unsorted or a sorted T cell fraction (not recorded which). Receptor source: a male donor with ankylosing spondylitis.

The rearrangement links TRBV7-8 to TRBJ1-5; TRBD1 matches 12 bases. The length of the CDR3 is 19 residues. The junction had 13 bases not matched to a gene; V was cut back by 1 base and J by 6 bases. Per germline, CDR1 SGHVS and CDR2 FQNEAQ. The CDR3, as DNA: TGTGCCAGCAGCTTAGAGGGGGGCGGGACAGGGGGCTTTAGTCAGCCCCAGCATTTT. As protein: CASSLEGGGTGGFSQPQHF.

The chain couples TRBV4-1 to TRBJ1-1; TRBD1 matches at 7 bases. The germline CDR1 and CDR2 sequences are MGHRA and YSYEKL. CDR3 size: 13 residues. With 2 bases clipped from V and 8 bases from J, the junction kept 5 bases outside the gene matches. CDR3 bases: TGCGCCAGCAGCCAACCCGACAGGGTAGAAGCTTTCTTT. Translated, it gives CASSQPDRVEAFF.

Only one count was recorded for this clonotype. The chain employs TRBV6-2 or TRBV6-3 and TRBJ1-5, with D perhaps matching TRBD1 (5 bases). Trimming shortened V by 7 bases and J by 5 bases, and 12 bases separated the two germline ends. The CDR3 runs to 13 residues. Germline V gives CDR1 MNHEY, CDR2 SVGEGT. CDR3 nucleotides: TGTGCCAGCACCGACGGGGGGGATCAGCCCCAGCATTTT. This gives the protein CASTDGGDQPQHF.

This chain uses TRBV7-9 with TRBJ2-1; 7 bases agree with TRBD1. With V trimmed by 1 base and J by 1 base, 4 bases remained unmatched. The CDR3 runs to 16 residues. From germline, CDR1 is SEHNR and CDR2 FQNEAQ (reference sequence). CDR3 coding DNA: TGTGCCAGCAGCTTAGGAATGGGACAGTCCTACAATGAGCAGTTCTTC. It codes for CASSLGMGQSYNEQFF.

The genes are TRBV7-2 and TRBJ1-1; 8 nucleotides agree with TRBD1. With 5 bases clipped from V and 4 bases from J, the junction kept 6 bases outside the gene matches. This CDR3 is 14 amino acids long. Germline V gene sequence: CDR1 SGHTA, CDR2 FQGNSA. This chain's CDR3 is CASSRTGQGTEAFF. CDR3 coding DNA: TGTGCCAGCAGCCGAACTGGACAGGGCACTGAAGCTTTCTTT.

The chain is built from TRBV30 and TRBJ2-1; no clear D. The length of the CDR3 is 14 residues. Trimming took 2 bases from V and 4 from J, leaving 12 bases between them. CDR1 and CDR2 from the germline V gene are GTSNPN and SVGIG (reference sequence). CDR3 in DNA: TGTGCCTGGAGTCTCTCACTCCCATACAATGAGCAGTTCTTC. It specifies CAWSLSLPYNEQFF.

This clonotype was recorded many times. The J gene is TRBJ2-3, the V gene TRBV6-2 or TRBV6-3, with 8 bases lining up with TRBD1. The CDR3 sequence is 14 residues long. V shed 6 bases and J 4 bases; nucleotides not matched to a gene: 6. Germline V gene sequence: CDR1 MNHEY, CDR2 SVGEGT. This CDR3 is CASSPGQGADTQYF. The CDR3 DNA follows: TGTGCCAGCAGCCCCGGACAGGGAGCAGATACGCAGTATTTT.

This clonotype was observed at least ten times. At one boundary the junction diverges from the germline segment, which might be a read error. The chain combines TRBV4-2 with TRBJ2-2; the match to TRBD2 covers 7 bases. The CDR3 contains 16 residues. The germline gives CDR1 LGHNA, CDR2 YNFKEQ. For the CDR3, the DNA is TGTGCCAGCAGCCAAATCCAACTAGCGAATACCGGGGAGCTGTTTTTT. It specifies CASSQIQLANTGELFF.

V usage is TRBV7-9 and J usage is TRBJ2-3; perhaps TRBD2 as D (6 bases). The CDR3 consists of 15 residues. Trimming took 5 bases from V and 4 from J, leaving 16 bases between them. Germline V gene data show CDR1 as SEHNR and CDR2 as FQNEAQ (reference sequence). CDR3 in amino acids: CASSSSGLGPDTQYF. The DNA for the CDR3 is TGTGCCAGCAGCAGTAGCGGCCTGGGCCCAGATACGCAGTATTTT.

The chain couples TRBV7-6 to TRBJ2-1; 11 bases agree with TRBD2. The CDR3 totals 15 residues. Germline V gene data show CDR1 as SGHVS and CDR2 as FNYEAQ. V shed 0 bases and J 7 bases; nucleotides not matched to a gene: 2. As DNA, the CDR3 is TGTGCCAGCAGCTTAGCTAGCGGGAGGGGTAATGAGCAGTTCTTC. This gives the protein CASSLASGRGNEQFF.

The V gene is TRBV7-2, the J gene TRBJ2-1, with D possibly matching TRBD2 (5 bases). This CDR3 has 13 amino acids. Trimming stripped 1 base from V and 15 bases from J, with 16 bases between. The germline V gene encodes CDR1 SGHTA and CDR2 FQGNSA. DNA for the CDR3: TGTGCCAGCAGCTTAGATCGGGAAAGGGTGCGGTTCTTC. Amino acids: CASSLDRERVRFF.

The J gene is TRBJ1-1, the V gene TRBV11-2, with 8 bases that match TRBD1. The CDR3 totals 14 residues. V shed 3 bases and J 4 bases; nucleotides not matched to a gene: 4. Germline V CDR1 and CDR2: SGHAT, FQNNGV. The CDR3 sequence is CASSLGQARTEAFF. Written as DNA, the CDR3 is TGTGCCAGCAGCTTGGGACAGGCGCGCACTGAAGCTTTCTTT.

This clonotype was seen only a few times. The V and J genes are TRBV6-1 and TRBJ2-3; tentative D call: TRBD2 (5 bases). CDR1 and CDR2 from the germline V gene are MNHNS and SASEGT. The CDR3 runs 14 residues. V was cut by 4 bases and J by 2 bases, with 10 bases left in between. The CDR3 nucleotides are TGTGCCAGCAGTGTCGGACTTCTCACAGATACGCAGTATTTT. Translated: CASSVGLLTDTQYF.

This clonotype was counted ten times or more. The rearrangement links TRBV29-1 to TRBJ2-2; TRBD1 aligns across 8 bases. The CDR3 extends over 14 amino acids. The V gene end was trimmed by 5 bases and the J gene end by 4 bases; junction bases not matched to a gene: 6. The germline V gene encodes CDR1 SQVTM and CDR2 ANQGSEA. CDR3 bases: TGCAGCGTTACGGACAGGGTCTCCACCGGGGAGCTGTTTTTT. Its protein product is CSVTDRVSTGELFF.

The J gene is TRBJ1-1, the V gene TRBV5-1; possibly TRBD1 for D (5 bases). Germline V gene sequence: CDR1 SGHRS, CDR2 YFSETQ. V lost 2 bases and J 4 bases, leaving 12 bases between the germline ends. The CDR3 covers 14 residues. CDR3 sequence (DNA): TGCGCCAGCAGCTTCTCCGGGGCCGGCACTGAAGCTTTCTTT. Translation gives CASSFSGAGTEAFF.

The chain recombines TRBV18 with TRBJ1-1, with D unresolved. The CDR3 loop spans 11 amino acids. Trimming took 5 bases from V and 3 from J, leaving 4 bases between them. The germline gives CDR1 KGHSH, CDR2 LQKENI. CDR3 sequence: CASSEDTEAFF. CDR3 nucleotides: TGTGCCAGCTCAGAGGACACTGAAGCTTTCTTT.

V is TRBV7-9 and J is TRBJ1-4; D is unclear. CDR1 and CDR2 from the germline V gene are SEHNR and FQNEAQ (reference sequence). CDR3 length: 11 amino acids. V was trimmed by 8 bases and J by 6 bases, leaving 7 bases between them. The CDR3 region is CASLSDEKLFF. DNA of the CDR3: TGTGCCAGCCTTTCAGATGAAAAACTGTTTTTT.

This chain uses TRBV27 with TRBJ2-2; 8 nucleotides line up with TRBD2. This CDR3 is built from 15 residues. CDR1 and CDR2 from the germline V gene are MNHEY and SMNVEV (reference sequence). V lost 6 bases and J lost 6; bases outside the gene matches: 9. This chain's CDR3 is CASSPFSGGPGELFF. The CDR3, as DNA: TGTGCCAGCAGCCCGTTCTCGGGAGGGCCCGGGGAGCTGTTTTTT.

The table lists this clonotype with a few counts. The V call is TRBV24-1, the J call TRBJ1-4; D uncertain. CDR1 is KGHDR and CDR2 is SFDVKD in the germline V gene. The CDR3 spans 14 residues. Trimming took 4 bases from V and 8 from J, leaving 13 bases between them. CDR3 bases: TGTGCCACCAGTGACCCACGAGGTTCCGAAAAACTGTTTTTT. Translation: CATSDPRGSEKLFF.

The V and J genes are TRBV5-4 and TRBJ2-3; TRBD2 aligns across 8 bases. The CDR3 is 14 amino acids. Germline values: CDR1 SGHNT, CDR2 YYREEE (reference sequence). V trimming: 0 bases; J trimming: 8 bases; junction bases outside the gene matches: 5. The CDR3 here is CASSLAGGGGTQYF. CDR3 nucleotides: TGTGCCAGCAGCTTGGCCGGGGGGGGAGGTACGCAGTATTTT.

There are a few counts of this clonotype. This chain uses TRBV2 with TRBJ1-2; D gene ambiguous. The germline CDR1 and CDR2 sequences are SNHLY and FYNNEI. The CDR3 runs 13 residues. V lost 3 bases and J lost 4, with 9 bases in between. Written as DNA, the CDR3 is TGTGCCAGCAGTGATGAGCGACCCTATGGCTACACCTTC. Residues: CASSDERPYGYTF.

The V call is TRBV25-1, the J call TRBJ2-4; D gene ambiguous. Germline assignment: CDR1 MGHDK and CDR2 SYGVNS. Trimming stripped 1 base from V and 6 bases from J, with 13 bases between. CDR3 length: 15 amino acids. The CDR3 loop reads CASSEWGGSRNIQYF. As DNA, the CDR3 is TGTGCCAGCAGTGAATGGGGTGGATCAAGAAACATTCAGTACTTC.

This clonotype was seen more than once but under ten times. The rearrangement joins TRBV24-1 to TRBJ2-1; TRBD1 aligns across 9 bases. Germline CDR1 is KGHDR and CDR2 is SFDVKD. V shed 4 bases and J 4 bases; nucleotides not matched to a gene: 7. This CDR3 is built from 16 residues. The CDR3 protein is CATSDPPGQGYNEQFF. The CDR3 DNA sequence: TGTGCCACCAGTGACCCCCCGGGACAGGGATACAATGAGCAGTTCTTC.

This rearrangement joins TRBV20-1 to TRBJ2-3; a weak D match, TRBD2 (6 bases). Germline V lookup: CDR1 DFQATT, CDR2 SNEGSKA (reference sequence). The V end was cut by 5 bases, the J end by 5 bases, with 23 bases between. This CDR3 comprises 16 residues. In DNA, the CDR3 is TGCAGTGCTCCCTCCTCGACCAGCGGGTCTAGAGATACGCAGTATTTT. This codes for CSAPSSTSGSRDTQYF.

This clonotype has more than one count but fewer than ten. The rearrangement links TRBV20-1 to TRBJ1-5; D gene ambiguous. The CDR3 length is 16 residues. Germline loops: CDR1 DFQATT, CDR2 SNEGSKA (reference sequence). V was trimmed by 6 bases and J by 4 bases, leaving 22 bases between them. Here the CDR3 reads CSAQDGRNSENQPQHF. In nucleotides, the CDR3 is TGCAGTGCCCAGGACGGCCGAAACTCTGAGAATCAGCCCCAGCATTTT.

The chain is built from TRBV3-1 and TRBJ2-3; the match to TRBD2 covers 8 bases. V was clipped by 2 bases and J by 2 bases; unmatched bases: 6. Germline CDR1 is LGHDT and CDR2 is YNNKEL (reference sequence). This CDR3 region has 16 residues. CDR3 sequence: CASSQLVAGYTDTQYF. The CDR3 nucleotides are TGTGCCAGCAGCCAACTCGTAGCGGGATACACAGATACGCAGTATTTT.

The chain carries TRBV5-1 and TRBJ2-1, with D perhaps matching TRBD2 (6 bases). The CDR3 has 17 amino acids. Germline CDR1 SGHRS, CDR2 YFSETQ. V lost 2 bases and J 0 bases, leaving 15 bases between the germline ends. The CDR3, as DNA: TGCGCCAGCAGCTTCAATAGCGGCGGATCCTCCTACAATGAGCAGTTCTTC. It codes for CASSFNSGGSSYNEQFF.

This chain connects TRBV5-6 to TRBJ2-4; D is unclear. CDR3 length: 16 amino acids. Germline lookup yields CDR1 SGHDT and CDR2 YYEEEE. V lost 1 base to trimming and J lost 0 bases, with 11 bases between them. This CDR3 is CASSLWLNLAKNIQYF. The CDR3 bases are TGTGCCAGCAGCTTGTGGTTGAACCTAGCCAAAAACATTCAGTACTTC.

The V and J genes are TRBV14 and TRBJ1-1; no firm D call. Germline lookup yields CDR1 SGHDN and CDR2 FVKESK. The germline V and J ends were trimmed by 1 base and 3 bases, with 12 bases remaining between them. The CDR3 totals 15 residues. CDR3 residues: CASSQGRNRYTEAFF. CDR3 in DNA: TGTGCCAGCAGCCAAGGAAGAAACAGATACACTGAAGCTTTCTTT.